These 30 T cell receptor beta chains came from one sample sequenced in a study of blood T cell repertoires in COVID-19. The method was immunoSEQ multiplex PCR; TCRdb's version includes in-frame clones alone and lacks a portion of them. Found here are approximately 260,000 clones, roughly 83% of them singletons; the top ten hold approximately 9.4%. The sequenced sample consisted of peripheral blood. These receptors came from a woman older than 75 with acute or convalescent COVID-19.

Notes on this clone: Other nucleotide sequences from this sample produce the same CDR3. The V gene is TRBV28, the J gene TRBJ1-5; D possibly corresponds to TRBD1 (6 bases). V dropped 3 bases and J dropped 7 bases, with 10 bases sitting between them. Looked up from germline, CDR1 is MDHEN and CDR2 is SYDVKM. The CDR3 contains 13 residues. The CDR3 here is CASSFRGGQPQHF. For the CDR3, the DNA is TGTGCCAGCAGTTTCAGGGGTGGGCAGCCCCAGCATTTT.

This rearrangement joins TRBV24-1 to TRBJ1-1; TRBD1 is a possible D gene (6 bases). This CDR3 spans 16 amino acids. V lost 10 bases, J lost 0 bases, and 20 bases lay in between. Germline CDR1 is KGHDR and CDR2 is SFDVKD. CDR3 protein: CATNTQGVNMNTEAFF. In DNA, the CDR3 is TGTGCCACAAACACACAGGGAGTAAATATGAACACTGAAGCTTTCTTT.

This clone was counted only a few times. CDR3 sequence: CASSPDRGGTDTQYF. CDR3 bases: TGCGCCAGCAGCCCCGACAGGGGAGGCACAGATACGCAGTATTTT. The genes are TRBV5-1 and TRBJ2-3; 8 nucleotides align to TRBD1. With 4 bases clipped from V and 1 base from J, the junction kept 5 bases outside the gene matches. The germline CDR1 and CDR2 sequences are SGHRS and YFSETQ. The CDR3 loop spans 15 amino acids.

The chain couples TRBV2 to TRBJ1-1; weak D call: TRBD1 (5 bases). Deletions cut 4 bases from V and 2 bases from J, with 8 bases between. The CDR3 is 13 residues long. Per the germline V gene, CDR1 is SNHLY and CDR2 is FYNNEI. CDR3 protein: CASSVGVNTEAFF. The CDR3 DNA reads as TGTGCCAGCAGTGTAGGGGTCAACACTGAAGCTTTCTTT. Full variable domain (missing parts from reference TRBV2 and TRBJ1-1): EPEVTQTPSHQVTQMGQEVILRCVPISNHLYFYWYRQILGQKVEFLVSFYNNEISEKSEIFDDQFSVERPDGSNFTLKIRSTKLEDSAMYFCASSVGVNTEAFFGQGTRLTVV.

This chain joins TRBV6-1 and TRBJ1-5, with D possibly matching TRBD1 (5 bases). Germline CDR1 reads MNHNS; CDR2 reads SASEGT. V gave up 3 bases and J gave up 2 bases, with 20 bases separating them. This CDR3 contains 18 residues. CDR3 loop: CASSDREGSSQGNQPQHF. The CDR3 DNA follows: TGTGCCAGCAGTGATAGGGAGGGATCCTCACAGGGCAATCAGCCCCAGCATTTT.

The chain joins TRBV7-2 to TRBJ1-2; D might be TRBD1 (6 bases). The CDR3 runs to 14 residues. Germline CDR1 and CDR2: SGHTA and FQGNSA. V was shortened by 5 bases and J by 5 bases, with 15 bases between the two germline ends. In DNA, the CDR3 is TGTGCCAGCAGCCCTCAAGGGGGAGGGTATGGCTACACCTTC. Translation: CASSPQGGGYGYTF.

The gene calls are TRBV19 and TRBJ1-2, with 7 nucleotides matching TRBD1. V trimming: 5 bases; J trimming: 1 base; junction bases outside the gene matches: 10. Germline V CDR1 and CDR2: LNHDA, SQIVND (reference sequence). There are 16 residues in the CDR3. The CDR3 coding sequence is TGTGCCAGTAGTGCCCCGACAGGGCGGAATAACTATGGCTACACCTTC. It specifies CASSAPTGRNNYGYTF.

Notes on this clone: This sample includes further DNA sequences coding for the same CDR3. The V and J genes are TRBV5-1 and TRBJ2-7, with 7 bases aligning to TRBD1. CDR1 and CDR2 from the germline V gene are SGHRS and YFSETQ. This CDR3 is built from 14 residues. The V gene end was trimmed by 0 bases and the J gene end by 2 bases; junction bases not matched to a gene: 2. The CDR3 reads CASSLDRGPYEQYF. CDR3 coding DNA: TGCGCCAGCAGCTTGGACAGGGGTCCCTACGAGCAGTACTTC.

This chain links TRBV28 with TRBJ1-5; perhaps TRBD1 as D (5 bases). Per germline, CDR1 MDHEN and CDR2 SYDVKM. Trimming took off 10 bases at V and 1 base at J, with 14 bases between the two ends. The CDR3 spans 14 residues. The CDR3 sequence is CAIARGGSNQPQHF. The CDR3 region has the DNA TGTGCCATCGCGAGGGGAGGGAGCAATCAGCCCCAGCATTTT.

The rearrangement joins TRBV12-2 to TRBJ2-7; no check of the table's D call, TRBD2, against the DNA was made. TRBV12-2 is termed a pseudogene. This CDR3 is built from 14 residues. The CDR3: CASRFARSGEKQYF. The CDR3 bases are TGTGCAAGTCGCTTTGCGAGGTCCGGGGAGAAGCAGTACTTC.

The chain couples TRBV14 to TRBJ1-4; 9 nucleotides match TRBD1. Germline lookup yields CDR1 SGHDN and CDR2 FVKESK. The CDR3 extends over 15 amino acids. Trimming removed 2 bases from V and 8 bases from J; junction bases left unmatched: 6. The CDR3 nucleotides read TGTGCCAGCAGCCAAACCGGGACAGGGAGGGAAAAACTGTTTTTT. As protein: CASSQTGTGREKLFF.

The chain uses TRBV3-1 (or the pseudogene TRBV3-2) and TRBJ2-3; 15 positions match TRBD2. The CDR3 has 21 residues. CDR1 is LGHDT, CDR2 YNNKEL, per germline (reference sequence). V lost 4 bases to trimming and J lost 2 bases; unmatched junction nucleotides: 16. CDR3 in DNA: TGTGCCAGCAGCCGAAAGCCCCCCGGGACTAGCGGGGGGATCTCCACAGATACGCAGTATTTT. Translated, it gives CASSRKPPGTSGGISTDTQYF.

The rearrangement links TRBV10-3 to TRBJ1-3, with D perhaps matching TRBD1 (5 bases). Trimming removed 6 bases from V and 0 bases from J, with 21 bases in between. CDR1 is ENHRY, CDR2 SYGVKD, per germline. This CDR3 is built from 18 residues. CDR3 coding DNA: TGTGCCATCAGGACACTGAACCCCGGGACTATCTCTGGAAACACCATATATTTT. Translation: CAIRTLNPGTISGNTIYF.

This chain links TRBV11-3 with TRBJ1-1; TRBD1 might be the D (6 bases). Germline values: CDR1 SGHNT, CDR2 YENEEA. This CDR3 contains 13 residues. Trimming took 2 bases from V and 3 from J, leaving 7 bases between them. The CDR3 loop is CASSLYRDTEAFF. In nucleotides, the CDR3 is TGTGCCAGCAGCTTATACAGGGACACTGAAGCTTTCTTT.

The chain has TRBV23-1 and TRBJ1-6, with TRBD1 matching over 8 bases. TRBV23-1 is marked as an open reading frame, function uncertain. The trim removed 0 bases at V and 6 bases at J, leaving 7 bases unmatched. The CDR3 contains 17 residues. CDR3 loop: CASSQSRPDRVNSPLHF. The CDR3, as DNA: TGCGCCAGCAGTCAATCGAGGCCGGACAGGGTTAATTCACCCCTCCACTTT.

Written as DNA, the CDR3 is TGTGCCAGCAGCGCGAGCTACGGGACAAACTCTTCACCCCTCCACTTT. This codes for CASSASYGTNSSPLHF. The V gene is TRBV3-1 (or the pseudogene TRBV3-2), the J gene TRBJ1-6; D might be TRBD1 (6 bases). V lost 5 bases and J 9 bases, leaving 20 bases between the germline ends. Per the germline V gene, CDR1 is LGHDT and CDR2 is YNNKEL (reference sequence). The CDR3 contains 16 residues.

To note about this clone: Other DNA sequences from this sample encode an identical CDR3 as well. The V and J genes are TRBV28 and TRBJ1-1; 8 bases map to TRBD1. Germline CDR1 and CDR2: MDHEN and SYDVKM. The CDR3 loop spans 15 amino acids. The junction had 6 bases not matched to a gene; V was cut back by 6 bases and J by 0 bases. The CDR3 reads CASSQDRGLNTEAFF. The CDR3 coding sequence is TGTGCCAGCAGCCAAGACAGGGGACTGAACACTGAAGCTTTCTTT.

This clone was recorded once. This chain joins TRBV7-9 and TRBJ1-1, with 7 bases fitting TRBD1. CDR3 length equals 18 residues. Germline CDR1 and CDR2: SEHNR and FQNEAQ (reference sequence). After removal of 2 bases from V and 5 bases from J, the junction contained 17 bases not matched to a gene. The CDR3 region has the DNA TGTGCCAGCAGCTTATTCCGTTCAAACAGGGGCTTTGGTACTGAAGCTTTCTTT. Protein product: CASSLFRSNRGFGTEAFF.

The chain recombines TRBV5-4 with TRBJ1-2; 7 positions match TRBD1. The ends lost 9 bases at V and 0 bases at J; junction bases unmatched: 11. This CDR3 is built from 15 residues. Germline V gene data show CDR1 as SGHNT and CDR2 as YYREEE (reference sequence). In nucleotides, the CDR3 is TGTGCCATCCCGGGACAGCTATTCTCTAACTATGGCTACACCTTC. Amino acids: CAIPGQLFSNYGYTF.

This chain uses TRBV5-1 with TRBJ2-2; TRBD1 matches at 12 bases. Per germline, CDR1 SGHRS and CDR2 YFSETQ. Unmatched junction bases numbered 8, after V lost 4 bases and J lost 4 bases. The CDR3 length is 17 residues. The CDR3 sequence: CASSAGQGASSTGELFF. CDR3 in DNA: TGCGCCAGCAGCGCGGGACAGGGGGCATCTAGCACCGGGGAGCTGTTTTTT. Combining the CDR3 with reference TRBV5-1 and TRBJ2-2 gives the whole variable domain KAGVTQTPRYLIKTRGQQVTLSCSPISGHRSVSWYQQTPGQGLQFLFEYFSETQRNKGNFPGRFSGRQFSNSRSEMNVSTLELGDSALYLCASSAGQGASSTGELFFGEGSRLTVL.

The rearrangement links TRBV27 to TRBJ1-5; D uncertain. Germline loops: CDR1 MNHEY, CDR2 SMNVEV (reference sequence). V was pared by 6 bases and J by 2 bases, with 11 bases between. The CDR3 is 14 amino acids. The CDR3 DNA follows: TGTGCCAGCAGGGGTACGGGTCGCAATCAGCCCCAGCATTTT. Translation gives CASRGTGRNQPQHF.

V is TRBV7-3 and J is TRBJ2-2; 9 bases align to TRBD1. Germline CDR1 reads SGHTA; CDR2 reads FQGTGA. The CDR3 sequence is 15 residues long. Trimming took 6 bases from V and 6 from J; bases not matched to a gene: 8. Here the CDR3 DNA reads TGTGCCAGCAGGTCGACAGGGGGAGGACCCGGGGAGCTGTTTTTT. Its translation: CASRSTGGGPGELFF. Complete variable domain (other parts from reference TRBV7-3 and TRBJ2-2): GAGVSQTPSNKVTEKGKYVELRCDPISGHTALYWYRQSLGQGPEFLIYFQGTGAADDSGLPNDRFFAVRPEGSVSTLKIQRTERGDSAVYLCASRSTGGGPGELFFGEGSRLTVL.

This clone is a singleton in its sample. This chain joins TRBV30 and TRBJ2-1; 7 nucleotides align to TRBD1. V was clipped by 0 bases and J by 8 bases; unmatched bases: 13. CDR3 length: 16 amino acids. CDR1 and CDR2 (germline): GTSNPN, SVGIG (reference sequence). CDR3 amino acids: CAWSVDGQALSDEQFF. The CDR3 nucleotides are TGTGCCTGGAGTGTTGACGGACAGGCACTAAGCGATGAGCAGTTCTTC.

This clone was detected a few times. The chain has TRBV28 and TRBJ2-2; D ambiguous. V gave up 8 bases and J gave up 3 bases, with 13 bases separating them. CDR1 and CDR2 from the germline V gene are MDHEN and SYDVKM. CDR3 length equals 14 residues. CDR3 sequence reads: CASRFGSDTGELFF. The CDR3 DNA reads TGTGCCAGCCGCTTTGGTTCGGACACCGGGGAGCTGTTTTTT.

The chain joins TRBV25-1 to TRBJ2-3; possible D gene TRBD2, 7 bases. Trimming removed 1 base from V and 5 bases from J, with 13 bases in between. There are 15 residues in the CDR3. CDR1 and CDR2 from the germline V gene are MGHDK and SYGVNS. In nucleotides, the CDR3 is TGTGCCAGCAGTGAATTACGGGGGGCCCTAGATACGCAGTATTTT. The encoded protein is CASSELRGALDTQYF.

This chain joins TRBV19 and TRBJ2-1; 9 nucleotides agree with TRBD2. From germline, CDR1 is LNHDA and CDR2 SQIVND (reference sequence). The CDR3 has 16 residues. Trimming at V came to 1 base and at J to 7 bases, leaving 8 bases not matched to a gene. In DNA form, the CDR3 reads TGTGCCAGTAGTATAGTTGGTAGCGGGGGTCTAAATGAGCAGTTCTTC. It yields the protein CASSIVGSGGLNEQFF.

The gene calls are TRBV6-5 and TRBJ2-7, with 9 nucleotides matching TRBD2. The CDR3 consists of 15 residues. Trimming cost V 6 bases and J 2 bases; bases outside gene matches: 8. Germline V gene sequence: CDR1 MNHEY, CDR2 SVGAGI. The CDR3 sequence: CASRPFSGGPYEQYF. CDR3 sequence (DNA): TGTGCCAGCAGACCTTTTAGCGGGGGCCCCTACGAGCAGTACTTC.

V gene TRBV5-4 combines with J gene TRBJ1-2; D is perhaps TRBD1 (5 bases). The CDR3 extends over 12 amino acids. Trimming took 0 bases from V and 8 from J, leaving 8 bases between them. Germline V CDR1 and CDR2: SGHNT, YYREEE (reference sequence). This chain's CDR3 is CASSLETAGYTF. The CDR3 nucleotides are TGTGCCAGCAGCTTGGAGACAGCCGGCTACACCTTC.

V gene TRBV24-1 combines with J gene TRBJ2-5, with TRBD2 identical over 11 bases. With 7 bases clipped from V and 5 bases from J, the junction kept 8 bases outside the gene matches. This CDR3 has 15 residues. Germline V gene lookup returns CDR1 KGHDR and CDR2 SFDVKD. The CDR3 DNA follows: TGTGCCACCAGATCCGGGATAGCGGGGGGGGAGACCCAGTACTTC. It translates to CATRSGIAGGETQYF.

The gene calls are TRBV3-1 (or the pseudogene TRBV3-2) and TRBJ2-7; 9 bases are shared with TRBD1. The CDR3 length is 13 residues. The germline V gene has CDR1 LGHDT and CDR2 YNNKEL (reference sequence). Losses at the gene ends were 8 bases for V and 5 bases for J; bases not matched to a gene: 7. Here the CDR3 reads CASGGQGTHEQYF. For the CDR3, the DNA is TGTGCCAGCGGGGGACAGGGTACGCACGAGCAGTACTTC.